This TCR beta chain was found in a study of cytomegalovirus exposure and HLA in healthy donors. Looking at the study overall: Earlier, 90 million to 140 million unique TCR beta sequences were recovered from approximately 200 million T cells by an analysis.

As to this clone: Its antigen remains unidentified. Other nucleotide sequences from this sample produce the same CDR3.

The PCR had 60 Vbeta and 13 Jbeta primers. The repertoire was sequenced with immunoSEQ multiplex PCR; TCRdb's copy has only in-frame clones and lacks some. Here the sample spans 200,000 to 250,000 clones, approximately 82% being singletons. The germline gives CDR1 SGHRS, CDR2 YFSETQ. J lost 1 base, V lost 4 bases, and 6 bases had no gene match. CDR3 length: 16 residues. Study-wide results and caveats: Researchers reported in a later analysis that common viral pathogens appeared linked to several top clusters. Earlier analysis yielded a pattern in which most TCR beta V segments were productive about 90% or about 30% of the time.

Sequencing input: PBMCs. This chain connects TRBV5-1 to TRBJ2-2; 8 bases fit TRBD1. The sequence was collected from a male donor in good health and CMV-seronegative. CDR3 residues: CASSSLTGVNTGELFF. DNA for the CDR3: TGCGCCAGCAGCAGCCTGACAGGGGTGAACACCGGGGAGCTGTTTTTT.